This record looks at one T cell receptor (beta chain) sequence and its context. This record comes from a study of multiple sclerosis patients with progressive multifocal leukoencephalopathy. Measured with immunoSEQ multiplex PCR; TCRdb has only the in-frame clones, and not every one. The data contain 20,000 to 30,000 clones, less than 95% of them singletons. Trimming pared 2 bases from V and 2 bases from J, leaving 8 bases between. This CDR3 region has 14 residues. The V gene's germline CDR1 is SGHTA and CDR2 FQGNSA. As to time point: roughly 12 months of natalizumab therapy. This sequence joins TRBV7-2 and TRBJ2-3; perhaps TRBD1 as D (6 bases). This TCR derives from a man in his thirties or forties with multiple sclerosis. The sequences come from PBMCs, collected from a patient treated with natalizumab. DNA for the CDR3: TGTGCCAGCAGCTTACAGGGGATCACAGATACGCAGTATTTT. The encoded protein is CASSLQGITDTQYF.